This T cell receptor beta chain is drawn from a study of blood T cell repertoires in COVID-19. Data came from immunoSEQ multiplex PCR; TCRdb stores just in-frame clones and leaves some out. This sample has about 61,000 clones, with more than 70% found just once. This CDR3 has 16 amino acids. Germline V gene lookup returns CDR1 LNHDA and CDR2 SQIVND (reference sequence). J lost 1 base, V lost 9 bases, and 13 bases had no gene match. The source material was peripheral blood. The TCR sequence derives from a woman between 50 and 59 years old with active or convalescent COVID-19. V gene TRBV19 combines with J gene TRBJ1-1, with 8 positions matching TRBD1. The DNA for the CDR3 is TGTGCCAGCACAGGACAGGGCTTTCCTTCGAACACTGAAGCTTTCTTT. Translating it yields CASTGQGFPSNTEAFF.